These T cell receptor beta chains were read from a single sample in a study of cytomegalovirus exposure and HLA in healthy donors. The table came from immunoSEQ multiplex PCR; TCRdb's copy has only in-frame clones and leaves some out. The sample lists around 150,000 clones, roughly 88% occurring once. The source material was PBMCs. The source is a man between 50 and 59 years old in good health and CMV-seropositive. CDR3s include the opening cysteine and the closing phenylalanine or tryptophan. D genes are given only for firm matches. The size entry is marked missing in some rows and otherwise reads once, few, many or a size class.

>TRBV7-6|-|TRBJ1-1|-
TGTGCCAGCAGCTTAGTTACAGGGATGAACACTGAAGCTTTCTTT
CASSLVTGMNTEAFF
>TRBV5-1|-|TRBJ2-3|-
TGCGCCAGCAGCGGACTGACAGGCACGGGCACAGATACGCAGTATTTT
CASSGLTGTGTDTQYF
>TRBV4-1|-|TRBJ1-3|-
TGCGCCAGCAGCCAAGAAGGAACAGCCCTCTCTGGAAACACCATATATTTT
CASSQEGTALSGNTIYF
>TRBV6-1|TRBD1|TRBJ1-5|many
TGTGCCAGCAGTGTTGGGCAGGGGGTGCAAAACAATCAGCCCCAGCATTTT
CASSVGQGVQNNQPQHF
>TRBV6-5|TRBD1|TRBJ1-2|-
TGTGCCAGCAGTTACCTGACCGGGACAGGGTATGGCTACACCTTC
CASSYLTGTGYGYTF
>TRBV28|TRBD1|TRBJ1-4|-
TGTGCCAGCAGTCGCCCGGGACAGGGGAGTGAAAAACTGTTTTTT
CASSRPGQGSEKLFF
>TRBV10-3|TRBD2|TRBJ2-1|once
TGTGCCATCAGCGGGAAATCCGGGACTAGCGGGATCGATGAGCAGTTCTTC
CAISGKSGTSGIDEQFF
>TRBV5-1|-|TRBJ2-1|-
TGCGCCAGCAGCTTGGCTATTTCGAGCTCCTACAATGAGCAGTTCTTC
CASSLAISSSYNEQFF
>TRBV25-1|TRBD1|TRBJ1-2|-
TGTGCCAGCAGTGATCAGGGGGGAAGGGACTATGGCTACACCTTC
CASSDQGGRDYGYTF
>TRBV6-1|-|TRBJ1-6|few
TGTGCCAGCAGTGAAATGAGTTCTGGTTCACCCCTCCACTTT
CASSEMSSGSPLHF
>TRBV6-1|-|TRBJ2-2|-
TGTGCCAGCAGAGAACCTCGGACTTTCCAGAACACCGGGGAGCTGTTTTTT
CASREPRTFQNTGELFF
>TRBV5-1|TRBD2|TRBJ2-1|-
TGCGCCAGCAGCAACCAACTAGCGGGATCAATCGGTGAGCAGTTCTTC
CASSNQLAGSIGEQFF
>TRBV11-2|-|TRBJ1-5|-
TGTGCCAGCAGTCCAGGGTTTGATCAGCCCCAGCATTTT
CASSPGFDQPQHF
>TRBV4-1|-|TRBJ2-1|-
TGCGCCAGCAGCCAAGATGAAGGGGGGGTTATTTACAATGAGCAGTTCTTC
CASSQDEGGVIYNEQFF
>TRBV7-9|-|TRBJ1-1|-
TGTGCCAGCAGCTTACCCGGGGGGGGGAACACTGAAGCTTTCTTT
CASSLPGGGNTEAFF
>TRBV9|TRBD1|TRBJ1-3|-
TGTGCCAGCAGCCCCCAGGGGGGAATCTCTGGAAACACCATATATTTT
CASSPQGGISGNTIYF
>TRBV7-9|TRBD1|TRBJ1-1|-
TGTGCCAGCAGCTTTTACCCGGGACAGGGTATGAACACTGAAGCTTTCTTT
CASSFYPGQGMNTEAFF
>TRBV7-6|-|TRBJ1-2|once
TGTGCCAGCAGCTCCCACCCGGGTAATGAGGATGGCTACACCTTC
CASSSHPGNEDGYTF
>TRBV5-6|-|TRBJ1-1|-
TGTGCCAGCACCGGGAGGGGACCTGAAGCTTTCTTT
CASTGRGPEAFF
>TRBV19|-|TRBJ1-1|-
TGTGCCAGTAATGTGGGGGGTGGAATGCGTCTTGAAGCTTTCTTT
CASNVGGGMRLEAFF
>TRBV11-2|TRBD1|TRBJ1-3|-
TGTGCCAGCAGCTACGACAGGGGTCGGTCTGGAAACACCATATATTTT
CASSYDRGRSGNTIYF
>TRBV2|-|TRBJ2-1|-
TGTGCCAGCAGAGATATCCGGGACACCTTTCGGAATGAGCAGTTCTTC
CASRDIRDTFRNEQFF
>TRBV11-3|-|TRBJ1-4|-
TGTGCCAGCAGGGACGGGGCAACTAATGAAAAACTGTTTTTT
CASRDGATNEKLFF
>TRBV19|-|TRBJ1-1|-
TGTGCCAGTAGTATAGGTGCAGAGAACACTGAAGCTTTCTTT
CASSIGAENTEAFF
>TRBV19|-|TRBJ1-5|-
TGTGCCAGTAGTGGCCGCTTGAAGCCCCAGCATTTT
CASSGRLKPQHF
>TRBV6-1|TRBD1|TRBJ1-2|-
TGTGCCAGCCAGATCTACAGGGGGAACTATGGCTACACCTTC
CASQIYRGNYGYTF
>TRBV5-1|TRBD1|TRBJ1-5|-
TGCGCCAGCAGAGCGGGACAGGCAGAGAATCAGCCCCAGCATTTT
CASRAGQAENQPQHF
>TRBV5-1|-|TRBJ2-5|-
TGCGCCAGCAGCTTCGGCGCGACTGCCACCCAAGAGACCCAGTACTTC
CASSFGATATQETQYF
>TRBV7-3|TRBD1|TRBJ1-1|-
TGTGCCAGCAGCGCCGACTCGGGACAGGGAAAAGCTTTCTTT
CASSADSGQGKAFF
>TRBV7-9|TRBD1|TRBJ1-1|-
TGTGCCAGCAGCCCAGCGACAGGGCGTGACGCTTTCTTT
CASSPATGRDAFF
>TRBV7-9|TRBD1|TRBJ2-5|-
TGTGCCAGCAGTCTTGGACAGGGGTGGACAGAGACCCAGTACTTC
CASSLGQGWTETQYF
>TRBV18|-|TRBJ2-2|-
TGTGCCAGCTCACGGCAGGGGTCCGGGGAGCTGTTTTTT
CASSRQGSGELFF
>TRBV5-4|TRBD2|TRBJ2-5|-
TGTGCCAGCAGCTTGACTAGCGGGAGAGACAAGACCCAGTACTTC
CASSLTSGRDKTQYF
>TRBV7-9|TRBD1|TRBJ2-7|-
TGTGCCAGCAGCTTATCGATGACAGGGGAATACGAGCAGTACTTC
CASSLSMTGEYEQYF
>TRBV19|TRBD1|TRBJ2-4|-
TGTGCCAGTAGGGTAAGCGGCTCCGGGACAGGGGTAAACATTCAGTACTTC
CASRVSGSGTGVNIQYF
>TRBV7-6|TRBD1|TRBJ2-5|-
TGTGCCAGCAGCCCAGGACAGGGGTTGGAGACCCAGTACTTC
CASSPGQGLETQYF
>TRBV5-6|TRBD1|TRBJ1-2|few
TGTGCCAGCAGCTTGGGGGACAGAGCTAACTATGGCTACACCTTC
CASSLGDRANYGYTF
>TRBV5-1|TRBD1|TRBJ1-4|-
TGCGCCAGCAGCCTCGGGACAGGGGGCGAAAAACTGTTTTTT
CASSLGTGGEKLFF
>TRBV7-7|TRBD2|TRBJ2-3|-
TGTGCTAGCAGCTTAGCGGGGCTAACAGATACGCAGTATTTT
CASSLAGLTDTQYF
>TRBV5-1|TRBD2|TRBJ2-3|-
TGCGCCAGCAGCCAAGCGGGGAGCACAGATACGCAGTATTTT
CASSQAGSTDTQYF
>TRBV19|-|TRBJ1-2|once
TGTGCCAGTATAGGCACGGGGAGGGTTAGTGGCTACACCTTC
CASIGTGRVSGYTF
>TRBV9|-|TRBJ1-2|-
TGTGCCAGCAGCGGGGGCCGGCATTTTAACTATGGCTACACCTTC
CASSGGRHFNYGYTF
>TRBV6-1|-|TRBJ2-1|-
TGTGCCCACGGTGACATCCTGTTCTTC
CAHGDILFF
>TRBV28|-|TRBJ2-1|-
TGTGCCAGCAGACCTCTGCCCGGGGATGAGCAGTTCTTC
CASRPLPGDEQFF
>TRBV11-2|TRBD1|TRBJ2-3|-
TGTGCCAGCAGCTTCAGGGGGAGAACTAGCACAGATACGCAGTATTTT
CASSFRGRTSTDTQYF
>TRBV7-2|TRBD2|TRBJ2-5|-
TGTGCCAGCAGCTTAAAAGCGGGGGGGGTGGGTAAGGAAGAGACCCAGTACTTC
CASSLKAGGVGKEETQYF
>TRBV29-1|-|TRBJ1-2|few
TGCAGCGTTGACGGACCGGGATCCAACTATGGCTACACCTTC
CSVDGPGSNYGYTF
>TRBV12-2|-|TRBJ2-7|once
TGTGCAAGTCGCTCACCTCGGGACAGGGGATACTACGAGCAGTACTTC
CASRSPRDRGYYEQYF
>TRBV27|-|TRBJ2-5|-
TGTGCCAGCAGTTGGAGCTACCAAGAGACCCAGTACTTC
CASSWSYQETQYF
>TRBV6-5|-|TRBJ2-5|-
TGTGCCAGCAGTTACTCGAGGGTCCAAGAGACCCAGTACTTC
CASSYSRVQETQYF
>TRBV5-1|TRBD1|TRBJ2-4|-
TGCGCCAGCAGTACTTCTACCGGGACAGCCTTAGGGATTCAGTACTTC
CASSTSTGTALGIQYF
>TRBV6-5|-|TRBJ1-2|-
TGTGCCAGCAGTGCAGGGTTCTATGGCTACACCTTC
CASSAGFYGYTF
>TRBV30|TRBD1|TRBJ2-3|-
TGTGCCTGGAGTGTACCTACAGGGGAACTGGTGGATACGCAGTATTTT
CAWSVPTGELVDTQYF
>TRBV11-2|TRBD1|TRBJ2-1|once
TGTGCCAGCAGCTTTAACAGGGGGGATGAGCAGTTCTTC
CASSFNRGDEQFF
>TRBV5-1|-|TRBJ1-6|-
TGCGCCAGCAGCTTGACAGGCCCGGAGGGTGATCCCCTCCACTTT
CASSLTGPEGDPLHF
>TRBV27|-|TRBJ2-3|-
TGTGCCAGCAGTTTCCGACCGAGGGCAGATACGCAGTATTTT
CASSFRPRADTQYF
>TRBV6-5|-|TRBJ1-6|once
TGTGCCAGCAGTCCAGGGTTAAATTCACCCCTCCACTTT
CASSPGLNSPLHF
>TRBV2|-|TRBJ1-2|-
TGTGCCAGCAGTGAAGCGACGGGATGGGACTATGGCTACACCTTC
CASSEATGWDYGYTF
>TRBV7-3|-|TRBJ2-2|-
TGTGCCAGCAGCTTACGACCAGCGGTTCCCGCGAACACCGGGGAGCTGTTTTTT
CASSLRPAVPANTGELFF